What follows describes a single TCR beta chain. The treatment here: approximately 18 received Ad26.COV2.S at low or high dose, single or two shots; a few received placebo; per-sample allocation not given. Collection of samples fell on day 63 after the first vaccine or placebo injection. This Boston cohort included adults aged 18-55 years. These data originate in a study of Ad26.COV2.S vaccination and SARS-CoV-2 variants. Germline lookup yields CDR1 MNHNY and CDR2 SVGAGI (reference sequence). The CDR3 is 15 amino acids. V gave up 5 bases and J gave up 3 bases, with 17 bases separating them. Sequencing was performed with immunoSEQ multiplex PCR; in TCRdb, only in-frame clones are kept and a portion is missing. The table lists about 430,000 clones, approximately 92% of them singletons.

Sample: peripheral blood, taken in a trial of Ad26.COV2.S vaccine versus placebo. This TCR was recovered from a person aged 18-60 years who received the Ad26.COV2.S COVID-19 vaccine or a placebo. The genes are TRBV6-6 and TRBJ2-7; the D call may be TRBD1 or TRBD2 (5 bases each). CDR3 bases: TGTGCCAGCAGTACTCCGGGGCAGGGCTTCTACGAGCAGTACTTC. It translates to CASSTPGQGFYEQYF.